What follows is one T cell receptor (beta chain) and its context. Its antigen is not identified. The sample is drawn from a study of shared clonotypes between healthy human individuals. Turning to the study itself: Every donor yielded three CD4 naive, three CD4 memory, two CD8 naive and one CD8 memory plate. Study-wide findings and caveats: Naive subsets generally exceeded memory subsets in estimated richness. Non-shared clonotypes displayed generation probabilities falling below those of clonotypes present in all four donors.

The CDR3 has 14 residues. Trimming took 5 bases from V and 1 from J, leaving 8 bases between them. Per the germline V gene, CDR1 is LNHDA and CDR2 is SQIVND (reference sequence). CD45RA-negative memory and CD45RA+ naive subsets were split from the CD4+ cells. Measured with immunoSEQ multiplex PCR; TCRdb has only the in-frame clones, and not every one. The sample consists of over a million clones, about 75% of them appearing once. The rearrangement joins TRBV19 to TRBJ2-2; D is uncertain. Specimen: memory CD4+ T cells sorted from blood. Documented subset: CD45RA-negative fraction. The source is a man between 18 and 29 years old in good health. The CDR3 coding sequence is TGTGCCAGTAGTCGCGCCATGAACACCGGGGAGCTGTTTTTT. It codes for CASSRAMNTGELFF.